One sample yielded the 9 T cell receptor beta chains listed below, sequenced in a study of cytomegalovirus exposure and HLA in healthy donors. The PCR had 60 Vbeta and 13 Jbeta primers. Some clones are missing from TCRdb's copy, which holds only in-frame ones; the method was immunoSEQ multiplex PCR. The sample features about 91,000 clones, with roughly 3.5% in its top ten. The specimen sequenced was PBMCs. Every receptor here comes from a young woman in good health and CMV-seronegative.

The rearrangement uses TRBV7-8 and TRBJ2-7; TRBD2 matches at 8 bases. This CDR3 spans 15 amino acids. With V trimmed by 1 base and J by 2 bases, 4 bases remained unmatched. CDR1 is SGHVS, CDR2 FQNEAQ, per germline. CDR3 sequence reads: CASSLGGGGTYEQYF. CDR3 nucleotides: TGTGCCAGCAGCTTAGGGGGCGGGGGGACCTACGAGCAGTACTTC.

The genes are TRBV28 and TRBJ2-1; 7 bases fit TRBD1. The CDR3 has 13 residues. Per germline, CDR1 MDHEN and CDR2 SYDVKM. V was clipped by 6 bases and J by 4 bases; unmatched bases: 3. This CDR3 reads CASSSGQYNEQFF. CDR3 nucleotides: TGTGCCAGCAGCTCGGGACAGTACAATGAGCAGTTCTTC.

The chain is built from TRBV5-6 and TRBJ2-5; D is ambiguous. The V end lost 4 bases, the J end lost 2 bases, and 18 bases lay between the germline ends. Germline V gives CDR1 SGHDT, CDR2 YYEEEE. There are 16 residues in the CDR3. The CDR3 sequence: CASSKKVATEQETQYF. In DNA form, the CDR3 reads TGTGCCAGCAGCAAGAAGGTTGCTACAGAACAAGAGACCCAGTACTTC.

The chain employs TRBV5-4 and TRBJ2-5; 10 nucleotides match TRBD1. CDR1 is SGHNT and CDR2 is YYREEE in the germline V gene (reference sequence). V shed 5 bases and J 2 bases; nucleotides not matched to a gene: 6. The CDR3 contains 15 residues. CDR3 nucleotides: TGTGCCAGCAGAAAGACAGGGGGCTGGCAAGAGACCCAGTACTTC. Its protein product is CASRKTGGWQETQYF. Combining the CDR3 with reference TRBV5-4 and TRBJ2-5 gives the whole variable domain ETGVTQSPTHLIKTRGQQVTLRCSSQSGHNTVSWYQQALGQGPQFIFQYYREEENGRGNFPPRFSGLQFPNYSSELNVNALELDDSALYLCASRKTGGWQETQYFGPGTRLLVL.

This chain joins TRBV5-1 and TRBJ1-3; TRBD1 is a possible D gene (6 bases). The CDR3 runs to 16 residues. V was clipped by 4 bases and J by 0 bases, with 14 bases between them. Germline V gene sequence: CDR1 SGHRS, CDR2 YFSETQ. CDR3 bases: TGCGCCAGCAGCCTCGGGACACCGAGCTCTGGAAACACCATATATTTT. Translated: CASSLGTPSSGNTIYF.

The V gene is TRBV14, the J gene TRBJ2-1, with 10 bases that match TRBD2. V trimming: 0 bases; J trimming: 4 bases; junction bases outside the gene matches: 6. CDR1 SGHDN and CDR2 FVKESK come from the germline V gene. CDR3 length equals 17 residues. This chain's CDR3 is CASSQDIGLAVYNEQFF. The CDR3 DNA reads as TGTGCCAGCAGCCAAGATATAGGACTAGCGGTTTACAATGAGCAGTTCTTC.

The V and J genes are TRBV18 and TRBJ2-7, with 7 bases that match TRBD2. Per germline, CDR1 KGHSH and CDR2 LQKENI. The CDR3 contains 18 residues. The V segment lost 0 bases and the J segment 3 bases; nucleotides outside the gene matches: 14. The CDR3 sequence is CASSPPEHGASGLYEQYF. CDR3 sequence (DNA): TGTGCCAGCTCACCACCGGAACACGGGGCTAGCGGTCTCTACGAGCAGTACTTC.

CDR3 sequence: CSVGRGAQDYGYTF. CDR3 nucleotide sequence: TGCAGCGTTGGACGGGGGGCCCAGGACTATGGCTACACCTTC. The chain recombines TRBV29-1 with TRBJ1-2; the D gene is possibly TRBD1 (6 bases). This CDR3 region has 14 residues. CDR1 and CDR2 from the germline V gene are SQVTM and ANQGSEA. With 4 bases removed from V and 3 bases from J, the gap between germline ends came to 15 bases.

CDR3 loop: CASSLVGGAGQETQYF. The CDR3 DNA reads as TGCGCCAGCAGCTTGGTAGGGGGGGCCGGGCAAGAGACCCAGTACTTC. The chain carries TRBV5-1 and TRBJ2-5; possible D gene TRBD2, 7 bases. Trimming removed 0 bases at V and 2 bases at J, with 14 bases between. Germline loops: CDR1 SGHRS, CDR2 YFSETQ. This CDR3 region has 16 residues.